This T cell receptor (beta chain) was retrieved from a study of human T cells and chemical hapten exposure. The time point was: patch test 2, 6 weeks after DPC sensitization. Treatment of the sample: therapeutic diphenylcyclopropenone sensitization with weekly scalp DPC. V shed 0 bases and J 2 bases; nucleotides not matched to a gene: 1. This CDR3 comprises 16 residues. Germline-derived CDR1 and CDR2 are LGHNT and FRNRAP. TCRdb re-analysed the RACE reads in MiXCR, keeping a single row per CDR3 protein. The repertoire holds more than 90,000 distinct CDR3 sequences, with 11% as singletons. This chain joins TRBV12-5 and TRBJ2-1; TRBD2 matches at 10 bases. Sequencing was performed on whole blood, taken in connection with sensitization to the hapten diphenylcyclopropenone (DPC). The receptor's source is a woman aged 40 to 49 with alopecia areata. Some clones in this sample may be carry-over from other donors' samples. DNA for the CDR3: TGTGCTAGTGGTTTGGTCAGCGGGGGGGCCTACAATGAGCAGTTCTTC. It encodes CASGLVSGGAYNEQFF. Filled out from reference TRBV12-5 and TRBJ2-1, the complete variable domain reads DARVTQTPRHKVTEMGQEVTMRCQPILGHNTVFWYRQTMMQGLELLAYFRNRAPLDDSGMPKDRFSAEMPDATLATLKIQPSEPRDSAVYFCASGLVSGGAYNEQFFGPGTRLTVL.